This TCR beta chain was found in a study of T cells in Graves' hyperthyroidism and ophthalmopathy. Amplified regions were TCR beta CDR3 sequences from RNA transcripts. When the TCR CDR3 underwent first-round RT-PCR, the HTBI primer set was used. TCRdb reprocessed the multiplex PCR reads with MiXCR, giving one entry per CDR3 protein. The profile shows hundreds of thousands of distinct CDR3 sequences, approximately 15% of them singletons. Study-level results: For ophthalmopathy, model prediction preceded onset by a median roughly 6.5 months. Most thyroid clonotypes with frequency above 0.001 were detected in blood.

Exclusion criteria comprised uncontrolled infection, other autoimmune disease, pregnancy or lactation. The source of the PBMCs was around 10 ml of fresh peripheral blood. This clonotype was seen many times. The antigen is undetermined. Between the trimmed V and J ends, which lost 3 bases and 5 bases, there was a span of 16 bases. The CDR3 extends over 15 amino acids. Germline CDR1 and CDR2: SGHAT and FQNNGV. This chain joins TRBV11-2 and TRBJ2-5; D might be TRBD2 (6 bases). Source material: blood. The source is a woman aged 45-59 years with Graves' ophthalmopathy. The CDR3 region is CASSFGGAALETQYF. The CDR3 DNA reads TGTGCCAGCAGCTTCGGAGGGGCTGCTCTGGAGACCCAGTACTTC.